The sequence of this TCR beta chain was determined in a study of blood T cell repertoires in COVID-19. For the study at large: The United States, Italy and Spain supplied acute and convalescent COVID-19 samples. PBMCs, B-cell-depleted T cells, or T cells were the source of the cDNA or gDNA that made up the material.

Germline CDR1 SGHVS, CDR2 FQNEAQ. The V gene end was trimmed by 6 bases and the J gene end by 5 bases; junction bases not matched to a gene: 6. CDR3 length: 13 residues. Under the authors' procedure: Estimation of nucleated cell counts was performed using reference gene primer amplification. The repertoire was sequenced with immunoSEQ multiplex PCR; TCRdb's copy has only in-frame clones and lacks some. For V, J and clone size, that table is used; D and trimming come from the DNA. The table has roughly 80,000 clones, approximately 78% seen once. The source material was peripheral blood. The receptor was derived from a human donor in a cohort sampled during active COVID-19. The chain uses TRBV7-8 and TRBJ1-1, with 7 bases fitting TRBD1. The CDR3 region is CASRSTGFTEAFF. The CDR3 DNA sequence: TGTGCCAGCAGATCGACAGGGTTTACTGAAGCTTTCTTT. Full variable domain (missing parts from reference TRBV7-8 and TRBJ1-1): GAGVSQSPRYKVAKRGQDVALRCDPISGHVSLFWYQQALGQGPEFLTYFQNEAQLDKSGLPSDRFFAERPEGSVSTLKIQRTQQEDSAVYLCASRSTGFTEAFFGQGTRLTVV.